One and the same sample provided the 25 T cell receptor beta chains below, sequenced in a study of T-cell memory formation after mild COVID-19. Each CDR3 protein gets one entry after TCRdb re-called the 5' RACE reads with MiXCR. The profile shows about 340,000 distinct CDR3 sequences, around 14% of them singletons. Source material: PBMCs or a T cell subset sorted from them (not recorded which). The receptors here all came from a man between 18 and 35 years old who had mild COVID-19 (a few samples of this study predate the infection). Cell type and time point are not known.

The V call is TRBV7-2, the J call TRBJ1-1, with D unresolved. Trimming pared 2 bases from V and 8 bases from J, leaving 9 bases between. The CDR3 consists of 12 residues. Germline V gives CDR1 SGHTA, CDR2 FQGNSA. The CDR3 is CASSLFSNEAFF. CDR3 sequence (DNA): TGTGCCAGCAGCTTATTCTCGAACGAAGCTTTCTTT. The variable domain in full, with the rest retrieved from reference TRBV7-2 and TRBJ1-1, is GAGVSQSPSNKVTEKGKDVELRCDPISGHTALYWYRQSLGQGLEFLIYFQGNSAPDKSGLPSDRFSAERTGGSVSTLTIQRTQQEDSAVYLCASSLFSNEAFFGQGTRLTVV.

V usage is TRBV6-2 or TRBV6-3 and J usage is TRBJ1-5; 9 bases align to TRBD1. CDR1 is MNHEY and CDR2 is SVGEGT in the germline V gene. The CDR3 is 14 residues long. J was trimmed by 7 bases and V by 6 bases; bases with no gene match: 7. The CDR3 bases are TGTGCCAGCAGGCCTACAGGGGGCGGCCAGCCCCAGCATTTT. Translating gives CASRPTGGGQPQHF.

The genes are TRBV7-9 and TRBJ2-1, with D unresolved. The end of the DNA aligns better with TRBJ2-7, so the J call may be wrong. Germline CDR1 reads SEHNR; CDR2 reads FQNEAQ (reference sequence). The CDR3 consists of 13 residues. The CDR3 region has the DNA TGTGCCAGCGTGGCTCAGGCCTCCTACGAGCAGTACTTC. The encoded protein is CASVAQASYEQYF.

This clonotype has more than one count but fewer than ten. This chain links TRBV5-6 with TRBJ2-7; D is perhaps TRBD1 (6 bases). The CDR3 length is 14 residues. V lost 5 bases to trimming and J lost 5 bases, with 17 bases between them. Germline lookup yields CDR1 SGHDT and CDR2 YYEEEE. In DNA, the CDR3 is TGTGCCAGCAGACCCCTGGGGGCTAAGGACGAGCAGTACTTC. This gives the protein CASRPLGAKDEQYF.

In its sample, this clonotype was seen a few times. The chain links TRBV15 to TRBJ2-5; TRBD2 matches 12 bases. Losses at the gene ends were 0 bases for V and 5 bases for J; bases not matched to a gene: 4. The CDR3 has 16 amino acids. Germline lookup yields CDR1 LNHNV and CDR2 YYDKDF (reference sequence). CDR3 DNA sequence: TGTGCCACCAGCAGAGATCTAGCGGGGGGGCTGGAGACCCAGTACTTC. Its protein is CATSRDLAGGLETQYF.

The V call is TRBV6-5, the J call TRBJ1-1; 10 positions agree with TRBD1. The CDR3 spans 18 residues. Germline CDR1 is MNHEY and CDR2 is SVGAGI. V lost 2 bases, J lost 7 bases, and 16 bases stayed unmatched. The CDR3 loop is CASSYGGGAGQGTFEAFF. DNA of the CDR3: TGTGCCAGCAGTTACGGGGGGGGAGCGGGACAGGGGACCTTTGAAGCTTTCTTT.

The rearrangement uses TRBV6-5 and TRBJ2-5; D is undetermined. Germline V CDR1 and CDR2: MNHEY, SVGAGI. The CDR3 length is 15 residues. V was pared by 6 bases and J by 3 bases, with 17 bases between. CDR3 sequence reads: CASSLYRVGKETQYF. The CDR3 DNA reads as TGTGCCAGCAGCCTGTACCGGGTGGGGAAAGAGACCCAGTACTTC.

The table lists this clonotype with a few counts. The CDR3 DNA is TGTGCCAGCAACTACGGGGCTTTAGGAGAGACCCAGTACTTC. Protein: CASNYGALGETQYF. The gene calls are TRBV2 and TRBJ2-5; D tentatively fits TRBD1 or TRBD2 (5 bases each). The V end was cut by 7 bases, the J end by 4 bases, with 16 bases between. Germline V gene sequence: CDR1 SNHLY, CDR2 FYNNEI. This CDR3 has 14 amino acids.

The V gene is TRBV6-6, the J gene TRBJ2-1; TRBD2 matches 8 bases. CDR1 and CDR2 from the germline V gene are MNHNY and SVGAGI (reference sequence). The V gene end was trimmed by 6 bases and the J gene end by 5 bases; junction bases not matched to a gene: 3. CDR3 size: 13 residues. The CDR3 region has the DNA TGTGCCAGCAGCCAACTAGCGGACAATGAGCAGTTCTTC. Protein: CASSQLADNEQFF.

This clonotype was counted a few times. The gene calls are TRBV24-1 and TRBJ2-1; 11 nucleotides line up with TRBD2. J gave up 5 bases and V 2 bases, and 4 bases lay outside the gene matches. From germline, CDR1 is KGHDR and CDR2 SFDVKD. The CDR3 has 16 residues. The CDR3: CATSDSLAGANNEQFF. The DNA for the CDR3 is TGTGCCACCAGTGATTCACTAGCGGGGGCTAACAATGAGCAGTTCTTC.

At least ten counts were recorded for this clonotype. CDR3 in amino acids: CASSQDWGDNQPQHF. Here the CDR3 DNA reads TGCGCCAGCAGCCAAGACTGGGGGGACAATCAGCCCCAGCATTTT. The J gene is TRBJ1-5, the V gene TRBV4-3; maybe TRBD1 (5 bases). From germline, CDR1 is LGHNA and CDR2 YSLEER. Trimming removed 0 bases from V and 3 bases from J, with 9 bases in between. The CDR3 spans 15 residues.

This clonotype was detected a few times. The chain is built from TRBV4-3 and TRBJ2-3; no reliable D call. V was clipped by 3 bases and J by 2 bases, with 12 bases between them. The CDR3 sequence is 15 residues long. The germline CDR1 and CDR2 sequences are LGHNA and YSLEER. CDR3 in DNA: TGCGCCAGCAGCCAGCAGAGGTCGACCACAGATACGCAGTATTTT. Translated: CASSQQRSTTDTQYF.

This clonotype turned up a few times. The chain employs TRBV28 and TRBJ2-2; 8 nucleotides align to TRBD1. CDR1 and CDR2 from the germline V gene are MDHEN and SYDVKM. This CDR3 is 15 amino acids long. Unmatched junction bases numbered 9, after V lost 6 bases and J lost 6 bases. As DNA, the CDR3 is TGTGCCAGCAGATCCGACAGGGGTGCCGCCGGGGAGCTGTTTTTT. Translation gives CASRSDRGAAGELFF.

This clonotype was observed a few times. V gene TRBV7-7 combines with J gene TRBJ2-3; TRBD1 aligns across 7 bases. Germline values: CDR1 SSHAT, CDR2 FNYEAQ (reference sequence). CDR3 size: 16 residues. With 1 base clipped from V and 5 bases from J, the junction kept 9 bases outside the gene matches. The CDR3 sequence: CASSLGQGFSQDTQYF. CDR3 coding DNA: TGTGCCAGCAGCTTAGGACAGGGATTTTCACAAGATACGCAGTATTTT.

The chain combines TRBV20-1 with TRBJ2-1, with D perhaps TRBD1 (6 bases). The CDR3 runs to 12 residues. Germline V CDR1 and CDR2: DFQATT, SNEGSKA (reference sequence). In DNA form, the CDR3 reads TGCAGCGCGATTACAGGGTCAAATGAGCAGTTCTTC. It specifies CSAITGSNEQFF.

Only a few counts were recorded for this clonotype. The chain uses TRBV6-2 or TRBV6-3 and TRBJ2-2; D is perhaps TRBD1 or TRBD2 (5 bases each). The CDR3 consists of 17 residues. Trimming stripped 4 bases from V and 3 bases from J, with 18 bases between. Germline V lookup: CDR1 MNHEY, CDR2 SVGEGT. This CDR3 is CASSLSFVPGHTGELFF. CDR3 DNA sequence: TGTGCCAGCAGTTTATCCTTTGTGCCGGGGCACACCGGGGAGCTGTTTTTT.

The CDR3 protein is CASSFVVGVRTDTQYF. As DNA, the CDR3 is TGTGCCAGCAGTTTCGTCGTGGGGGTCCGCACAGATACGCAGTATTTT. V gene TRBV12-3 or TRBV12-4 combines with J gene TRBJ2-3; D may correspond to TRBD1 or TRBD2 (5 bases each). The CDR3 runs 16 residues. V lost 3 bases and J lost 1, with 14 bases in between.

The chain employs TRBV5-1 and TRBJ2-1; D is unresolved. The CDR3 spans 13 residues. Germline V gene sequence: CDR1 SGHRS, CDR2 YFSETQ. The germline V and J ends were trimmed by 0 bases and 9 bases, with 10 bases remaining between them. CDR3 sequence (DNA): TGCGCCAGCAGCTTGGCTGGCCGGTCTGAGCAGTTCTTC. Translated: CASSLAGRSEQFF.

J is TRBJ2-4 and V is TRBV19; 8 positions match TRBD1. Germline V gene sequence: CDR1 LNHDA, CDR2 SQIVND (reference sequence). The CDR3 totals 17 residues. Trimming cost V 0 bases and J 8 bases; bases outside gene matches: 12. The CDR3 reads CASSIDLWDKTGDIQYF. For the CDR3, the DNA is TGTGCCAGTAGTATAGATCTATGGGACAAGACAGGGGACATTCAGTACTTC.

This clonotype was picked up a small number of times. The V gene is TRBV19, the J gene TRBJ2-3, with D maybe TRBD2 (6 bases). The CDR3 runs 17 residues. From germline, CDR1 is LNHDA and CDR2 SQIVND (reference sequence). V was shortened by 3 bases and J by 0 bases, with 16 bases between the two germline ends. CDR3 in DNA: TGTGCCAGTAGTATCTCCGGGCGGGGAACTAGCACAGATACGCAGTATTTT. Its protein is CASSISGRGTSTDTQYF. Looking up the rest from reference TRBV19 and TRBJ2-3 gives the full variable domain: DGGITQSPKYLFRKEGQNVTLSCEQNLNHDAMYWYRQDPGQGLRLIYYSQIVNDFQKGDIAEGYSVSREKKESFPLTVTSAQKNPTAFYLCASSISGRGTSTDTQYFGPGTRLTVL.

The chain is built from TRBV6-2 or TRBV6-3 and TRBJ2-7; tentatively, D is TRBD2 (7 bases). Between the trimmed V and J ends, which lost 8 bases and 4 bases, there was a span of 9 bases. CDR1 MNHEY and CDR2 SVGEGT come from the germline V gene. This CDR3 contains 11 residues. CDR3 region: CASEGGYEQYF. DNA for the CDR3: TGTGCCAGCGAGGGGGGGTACGAGCAGTACTTC.

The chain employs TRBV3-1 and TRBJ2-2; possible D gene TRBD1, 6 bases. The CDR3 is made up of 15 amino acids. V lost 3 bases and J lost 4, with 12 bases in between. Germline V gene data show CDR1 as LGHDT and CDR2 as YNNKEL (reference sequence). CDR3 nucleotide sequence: TGTGCCAGCAGCCAGGGCCAGGGGAGCACCGGGGAGCTGTTTTTT. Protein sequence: CASSQGQGSTGELFF. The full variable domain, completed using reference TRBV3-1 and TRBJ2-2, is DTAVSQTPKYLVTQMGNDKSIKCEQNLGHDTMYWYKQDSKKFLKIMFSYNNKELIINETVPNRFSPKSPDKAHLNLHINSLELGDSAVYFCASSQGQGSTGELFFGEGSRLTVL.

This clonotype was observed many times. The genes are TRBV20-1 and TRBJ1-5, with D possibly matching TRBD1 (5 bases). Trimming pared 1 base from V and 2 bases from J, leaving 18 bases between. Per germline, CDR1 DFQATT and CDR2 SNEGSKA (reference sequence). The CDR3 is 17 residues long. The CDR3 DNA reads TGCAGTGCTAGAGTCGGACACGCACCCTATGGCAATCAGCCCCAGCATTTT. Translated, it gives CSARVGHAPYGNQPQHF.

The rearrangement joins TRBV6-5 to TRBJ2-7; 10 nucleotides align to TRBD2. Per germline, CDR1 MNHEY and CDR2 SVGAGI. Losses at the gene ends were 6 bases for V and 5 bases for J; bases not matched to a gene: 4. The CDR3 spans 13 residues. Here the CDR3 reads CASRGLAENEQYF. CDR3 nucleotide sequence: TGTGCCAGCAGAGGACTAGCGGAAAACGAGCAGTACTTC.

The CDR3 reads CASSPSGAKTDTQYF. CDR3 nucleotides: TGTGCCAGCTCACCATCGGGGGCCAAGACGGATACGCAGTATTTT. The chain is built from TRBV18 and TRBJ2-3; D assignment may be TRBD1 or TRBD2 (6 bases each). Germline V lookup: CDR1 KGHSH, CDR2 LQKENI. The CDR3 totals 15 residues. The V and J ends lost 2 bases and 6 bases respectively, with 15 bases between them.